Below, 27 T cell receptor beta chains from the same sample are listed, as sequenced in a study of cytomegalovirus exposure and HLA in healthy donors. This PCR relied on a set of 60 Vbeta primers and 13 Jbeta primers. Libraries were prepared by immunoSEQ multiplex PCR; TCRdb keeps only in-frame clonotypes and omits some of them. The profile shows 200,000 to 250,000 clones, 65% to 85% of them singletons. Sample: PBMCs. Receptor source: a man in his thirties or forties in good health and CMV-seronegative.

The gene calls are TRBV14 and TRBJ2-4; D call uncertain. Germline CDR1 SGHDN, CDR2 FVKESK. The V end was cut by 3 bases, the J end by 0 bases, with 9 bases between. The CDR3 is made up of 15 amino acids. The CDR3 region is CASSQPTVAKNIQYF. For the CDR3, the DNA is TGTGCCAGCAGCCAGCCTACCGTAGCCAAAAACATTCAGTACTTC.

The chain joins TRBV5-1 to TRBJ2-5; D unclear. This CDR3 is built from 16 residues. In germline, CDR1 is SGHRS, CDR2 YFSETQ. Trimming shortened V by 0 bases and J by 2 bases, and 14 bases separated the two germline ends. This CDR3 reads CASSLGMVQPQETQYF. The CDR3 DNA reads TGCGCCAGCAGCTTGGGCATGGTACAGCCTCAAGAGACCCAGTACTTC.

The gene calls are TRBV28 and TRBJ2-7, with 13 bases that match TRBD2. V dropped 4 bases and J dropped 7; count of bases not matched to a gene: 10. The CDR3 has 16 amino acids. Germline CDR1 and CDR2: MDHEN and SYDVKM. CDR3 DNA sequence: TGTGCCAGCAGTTCCCCAACTAGCGGGGGGGCGGGAGAGCAGTACTTC. Translation: CASSSPTSGGAGEQYF.

This clone was observed once. The V and J genes are TRBV5-1 and TRBJ2-5, with a possible D match to TRBD2 (6 bases). V was pared by 0 bases and J by 3 bases, with 12 bases between. The germline V gene has CDR1 SGHRS and CDR2 YFSETQ. The length of the CDR3 is 15 residues. CDR3 sequence: CASSLEPREEETQYF. The CDR3 bases are TGCGCCAGCAGCTTGGAACCGCGGGAAGAAGAGACCCAGTACTTC.

V gene TRBV19 combines with J gene TRBJ2-2; a weak D match, TRBD1 (5 bases). Trimming left V 2 bases short and J 3 bases short, with 13 bases between. This CDR3 region has 16 residues. CDR1 and CDR2 from the germline V gene are LNHDA and SQIVND (reference sequence). CDR3 DNA sequence: TGTGCCAGTAGTATAAGAAGGGGCTGGGACACCGGGGAGCTGTTTTTT. This translates into CASSIRRGWDTGELFF.

The chain has TRBV5-1 and TRBJ2-7, with a tentative D call TRBD1 (5 bases). Trimming pared 0 bases from V and 4 bases from J, leaving 5 bases between. This CDR3 contains 12 residues. Germline V gene data show CDR1 as SGHRS and CDR2 as YFSETQ. CDR3 in amino acids: CASSLEGYEQYF. The DNA of the CDR3 is TGCGCCAGCAGCTTGGAGGGGTACGAGCAGTACTTC.

The rearrangement uses TRBV28 and TRBJ1-5; 8 nucleotides agree with TRBD1. With V trimmed by 2 bases and J by 0 bases, 12 bases remained unmatched. CDR1 and CDR2 (germline): MDHEN, SYDVKM. The CDR3 totals 19 residues. The DNA of the CDR3 is TGTGCCAGCAGTTTAGTGGGACAGGATTTAGATTATAGCAATCAGCCCCAGCATTTT. Its protein product is CASSLVGQDLDYSNQPQHF.

This sequence joins TRBV4-1 and TRBJ2-7, with TRBD1 matching 12 bases. CDR3 size: 15 residues. The junction had 8 bases not matched to a gene; V was cut back by 4 bases and J by 7 bases. In germline, CDR1 is MGHRA, CDR2 YSYEKL. CDR3: CASSLGGQGAWEQYF. DNA of the CDR3: TGCGCCAGCAGCCTAGGGGGACAGGGGGCGTGGGAGCAGTACTTC.

The chain is built from TRBV6-1 and TRBJ2-2; the match to TRBD1 covers 10 bases. This CDR3 is built from 15 residues. Germline V CDR1 and CDR2: MNHNS, SASEGT. The junction had 10 bases not matched to a gene; V was cut back by 8 bases and J by 7 bases. CDR3 protein: CASGQTGGLSGELFF. CDR3 DNA sequence: TGTGCCAGCGGTCAGACAGGGGGCTTAAGCGGGGAGCTGTTTTTT.

The rearrangement links TRBV28 to TRBJ2-7; 8 bases match TRBD2. The trim removed 10 bases at V and 5 bases at J, leaving 7 bases unmatched. The germline gives CDR1 MDHEN, CDR2 SYDVKM. The CDR3 totals 12 residues. The CDR3 loop reads CATLGTRDEQYF. The CDR3 region has the DNA TGTGCCACCCTCGGGACTAGAGACGAGCAGTACTTC.

This chain connects TRBV2 to TRBJ1-5, with D possibly being TRBD1 (6 bases). The V and J ends lost 3 bases and 3 bases respectively, with 18 bases between them. Germline-derived CDR1 and CDR2 are SNHLY and FYNNEI. The CDR3 contains 17 residues. The CDR3 DNA reads TGTGCCAGCAGTGAGGCGACTTCAGGGGCCCCCAATCAGCCCCAGCATTTT. Its protein product is CASSEATSGAPNQPQHF.

This clone was observed once. The V call is TRBV5-5, the J call TRBJ2-7; D uncertain. Between the trimmed V and J ends, which lost 4 bases and 1 base, there was a span of 18 bases. The CDR3 has 16 residues. Germline-derived CDR1 and CDR2 are SGHKS and YYEKEE (reference sequence). As DNA, the CDR3 is TGTGCCAGCAGCCCCCAACACGAACTACCGTCCTACGAGCAGTACTTC. This sequence encodes CASSPQHELPSYEQYF.

This clone was seen a single time. The gene calls are TRBV7-9 and TRBJ2-1; the match to TRBD2 covers 10 bases. The CDR3 has 16 amino acids. V lost 3 bases and J lost 1; bases outside the gene matches: 3. The germline V gene has CDR1 SEHNR and CDR2 FQNEAQ (reference sequence). Here the CDR3 DNA reads TGTGCCAGCAGCTTGAAAGCGGGGGGGTCCTACAATGAGCAGTTCTTC. Encoded protein: CASSLKAGGSYNEQFF. The full variable domain, rest sourced from reference TRBV7-9 and TRBJ2-1, is DTGVSQNPRHKITKRGQNVTFRCDPISEHNRLYWYRQTLGQGPEFLTYFQNEAQLEKSRLLSDRFSAERPKGSFSTLEIQRTEQGDSAMYLCASSLKAGGSYNEQFFGPGTRLTVL.

The chain joins TRBV5-1 to TRBJ2-6; D unclear. V dropped 0 bases and J dropped 0 bases, with 4 bases sitting between them. From germline, CDR1 is SGHRS and CDR2 YFSETQ. The CDR3 sequence is 15 residues long. The CDR3 nucleotides read TGCGCCAGCAGCTTGGACAGCTCTGGGGCCAACGTCCTGACTTTC. This gives the protein CASSLDSSGANVLTF.

This clone was seen more than once but under ten times. The V and J genes are TRBV5-1 and TRBJ2-3, with 9 bases fitting TRBD2. Germline V gene data show CDR1 as SGHRS and CDR2 as YFSETQ. The CDR3 spans 16 residues. The trim removed 0 bases at V and 5 bases at J, leaving 7 bases unmatched. The CDR3 DNA reads TGCGCCAGCAGCTTGGACCGCGGGGGGGCGGGAGATACGCAGTATTTT. This codes for CASSLDRGGAGDTQYF. Combining the CDR3 with reference TRBV5-1 and TRBJ2-3 gives the whole variable domain KAGVTQTPRYLIKTRGQQVTLSCSPISGHRSVSWYQQTPGQGLQFLFEYFSETQRNKGNFPGRFSGRQFSNSRSEMNVSTLELGDSALYLCASSLDRGGAGDTQYFGPGTRLTVL.

The table lists this clone with a count of one. CDR3 loop: CASSRSGGADTQYF. CDR3 nucleotide sequence: TGCGCCAGCAGCCGGAGCGGGGGGGCAGATACGCAGTATTTT. The chain employs TRBV5-1 and TRBJ2-3; TRBD2 agrees at 10 bases. V shed 4 bases, J shed 4 bases, and the junction held 3 bases outside the gene matches. The CDR3 length is 14 residues. From germline, CDR1 is SGHRS and CDR2 YFSETQ.

The gene calls are TRBV9 and TRBJ1-2; 7 bases agree with TRBD1. V lost 0 bases, J lost 4 bases, and 9 bases stayed unmatched. CDR3 length equals 16 residues. Germline V lookup: CDR1 SGDLS, CDR2 YYNGEE. This chain's CDR3 is CASSVAAGQSFYGYTF. In DNA form, the CDR3 reads TGTGCCAGCAGCGTAGCCGCGGGACAGTCCTTCTATGGCTACACCTTC.

Details on this clone: The same CDR3 also results from other DNA sequences found in this sample. The CDR3 region has the DNA TGTGCCAGCAGTTTACGGGAAAACATTCAGTACTTC. Amino acids: CASSLRENIQYF. The chain uses TRBV27 and TRBJ2-4; no clear D. The V end lost 2 bases, the J end lost 5 bases, and 4 bases lay between the germline ends. The CDR3 covers 12 residues. From germline, CDR1 is MNHEY and CDR2 SMNVEV (reference sequence).

The V and J genes are TRBV29-1 and TRBJ2-5; tentatively, D is TRBD1 (6 bases). The CDR3 has 12 residues. Germline V gene data show CDR1 as SQVTM and CDR2 as ANQGSEA. Trimming left V 3 bases short and J 5 bases short, with 10 bases between. The CDR3 spells CSVDTGSETQYF. The CDR3 nucleotides read TGCAGCGTTGATACAGGGTCGGAGACCCAGTACTTC.

This clone was seen only a few times. The chain links TRBV5-1 to TRBJ1-1; TRBD1 agrees at 7 bases. This CDR3 has 16 amino acids. Germline V gene sequence: CDR1 SGHRS, CDR2 YFSETQ. V lost 3 bases, J lost 3 bases, and 11 bases stayed unmatched. The CDR3 spells CASSSRGEGADTEAFF. The CDR3 DNA reads as TGCGCCAGCAGCTCGAGGGGAGAGGGGGCGGACACTGAAGCTTTCTTT.

This clone was observed a few times. CDR3 nucleotide sequence: TGTGCCAGCAGTGAACAGGGGCGCGAGGCAGATACGCAGTATTTT. Protein product: CASSEQGREADTQYF. V gene TRBV2 combines with J gene TRBJ2-3; tentatively, D is TRBD1 (6 bases). Trimming pared 2 bases from V and 4 bases from J, leaving 13 bases between. Germline CDR1 and CDR2: SNHLY and FYNNEI. The CDR3 contains 15 residues.

This chain joins TRBV19 and TRBJ1-6; 7 nucleotides agree with TRBD1. CDR3 size: 16 residues. Per germline, CDR1 LNHDA and CDR2 SQIVND (reference sequence). J was trimmed by 1 base and V by 6 bases; bases with no gene match: 6. CDR3 DNA: TGTGCCAGTAGAGGACAGGAGATTTCCTATAATTCACCCCTCCACTTT. Protein product: CASRGQEISYNSPLHF.

The V call is TRBV28, the J call TRBJ2-1; no definite D call. Trimming removed 3 bases at V and 5 bases at J, with 17 bases between. The CDR3 spans 16 residues. Germline CDR1 is MDHEN and CDR2 is SYDVKM. In DNA, the CDR3 is TGTGCCAGCAGTTTCCTGATGGCCGACGAGGACAATGAGCAGTTCTTC. Translated: CASSFLMADEDNEQFF.

V and J are TRBV2 and TRBJ2-5; 9 positions agree with TRBD2. CDR1 is SNHLY, CDR2 FYNNEI, per germline. The CDR3 is 15 residues long. With V trimmed by 6 bases and J by 5 bases, 10 bases remained unmatched. The CDR3 nucleotides are TGTGCCAGCAGATTTGCGGGGGGGGTGAAGGAGACCCAGTACTTC. It encodes CASRFAGGVKETQYF.

The chain couples TRBV28 to TRBJ1-6, with 7 bases matching TRBD1. J lost 6 bases, V lost 4 bases, and 21 bases had no gene match. The germline V gene encodes CDR1 MDHEN and CDR2 SYDVKM. The length of the CDR3 is 20 residues. The CDR3 spells CASSSLSQPPDRRINSPLHF. The CDR3 nucleotides are TGTGCCAGCAGTTCACTTAGCCAACCCCCGGACAGGAGGATTAATTCACCCCTCCACTTT.

The chain recombines TRBV19 with TRBJ1-1; D is unresolved. This CDR3 has 14 amino acids. The V end lost 5 bases, the J end lost 8 bases, and 18 bases lay between the germline ends. The V gene's germline CDR1 is LNHDA and CDR2 SQIVND (reference sequence). CDR3 in amino acids: CASSVADFQREAFF. The CDR3 DNA reads TGTGCCAGTAGTGTTGCAGACTTTCAGCGGGAAGCTTTCTTT. The full variable domain, in which reference TRBV19 and TRBJ1-1 provide the parts outside the CDR3, is DGGITQSPKYLFRKEGQNVTLSCEQNLNHDAMYWYRQDPGQGLRLIYYSQIVNDFQKGDIAEGYSVSREKKESFPLTVTSAQKNPTAFYLCASSVADFQREAFFGQGTRLTVV.

The rearrangement uses TRBV2 and TRBJ1-2, with 7 bases that match TRBD1. The CDR3 spans 13 residues. The V and J ends lost 2 bases and 5 bases, in that order; junction bases with no gene match: 2. The germline V gene encodes CDR1 SNHLY and CDR2 FYNNEI. This CDR3 is CASSEPQGYGYTF. The CDR3 nucleotides are TGTGCCAGCAGTGAACCACAGGGGTATGGCTACACCTTC.